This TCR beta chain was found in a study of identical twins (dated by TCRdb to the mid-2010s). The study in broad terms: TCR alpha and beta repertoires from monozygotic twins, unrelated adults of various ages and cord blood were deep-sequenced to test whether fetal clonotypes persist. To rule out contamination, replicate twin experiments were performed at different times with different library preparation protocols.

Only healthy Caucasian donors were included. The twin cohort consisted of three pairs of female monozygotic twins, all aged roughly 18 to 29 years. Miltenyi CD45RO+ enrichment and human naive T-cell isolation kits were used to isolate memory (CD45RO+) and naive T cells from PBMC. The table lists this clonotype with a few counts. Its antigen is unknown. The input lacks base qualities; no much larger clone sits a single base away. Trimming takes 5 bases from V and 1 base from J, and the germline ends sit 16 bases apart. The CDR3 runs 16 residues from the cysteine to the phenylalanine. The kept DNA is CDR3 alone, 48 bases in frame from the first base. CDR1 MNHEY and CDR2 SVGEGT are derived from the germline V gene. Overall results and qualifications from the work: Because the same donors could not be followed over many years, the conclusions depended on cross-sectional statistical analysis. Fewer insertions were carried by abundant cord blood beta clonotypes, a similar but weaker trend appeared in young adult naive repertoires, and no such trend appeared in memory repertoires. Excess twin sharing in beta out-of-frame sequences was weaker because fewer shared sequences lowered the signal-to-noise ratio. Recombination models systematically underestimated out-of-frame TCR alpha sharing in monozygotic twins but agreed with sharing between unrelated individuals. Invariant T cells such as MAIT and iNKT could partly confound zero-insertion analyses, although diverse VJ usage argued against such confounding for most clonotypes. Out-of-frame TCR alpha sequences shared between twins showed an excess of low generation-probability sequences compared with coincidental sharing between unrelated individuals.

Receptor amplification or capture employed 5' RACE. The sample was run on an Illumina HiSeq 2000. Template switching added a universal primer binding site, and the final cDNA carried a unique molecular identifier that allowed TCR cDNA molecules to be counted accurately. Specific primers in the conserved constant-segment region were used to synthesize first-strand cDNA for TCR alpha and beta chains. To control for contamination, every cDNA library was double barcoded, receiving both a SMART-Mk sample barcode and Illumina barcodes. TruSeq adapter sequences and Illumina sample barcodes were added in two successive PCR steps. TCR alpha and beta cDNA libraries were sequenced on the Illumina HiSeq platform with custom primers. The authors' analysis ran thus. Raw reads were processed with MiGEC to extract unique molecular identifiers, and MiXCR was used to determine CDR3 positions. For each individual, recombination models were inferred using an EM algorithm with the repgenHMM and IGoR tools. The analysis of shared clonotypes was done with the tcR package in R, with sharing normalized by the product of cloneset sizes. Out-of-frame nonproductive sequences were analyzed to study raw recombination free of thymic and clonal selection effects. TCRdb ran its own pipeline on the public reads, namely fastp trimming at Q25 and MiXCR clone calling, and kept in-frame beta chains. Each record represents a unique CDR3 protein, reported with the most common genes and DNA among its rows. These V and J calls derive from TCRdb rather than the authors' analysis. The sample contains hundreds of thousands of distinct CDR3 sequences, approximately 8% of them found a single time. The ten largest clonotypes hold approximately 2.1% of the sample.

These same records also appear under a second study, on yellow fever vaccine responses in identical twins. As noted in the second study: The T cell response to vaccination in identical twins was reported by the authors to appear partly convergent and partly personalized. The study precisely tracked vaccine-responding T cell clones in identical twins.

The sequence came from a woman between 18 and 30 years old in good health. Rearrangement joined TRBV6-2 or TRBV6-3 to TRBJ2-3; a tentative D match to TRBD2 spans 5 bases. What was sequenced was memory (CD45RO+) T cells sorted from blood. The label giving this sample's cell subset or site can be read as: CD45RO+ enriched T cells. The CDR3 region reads CASSNPPRVGTDTQYF. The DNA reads TGTGCCAGCAGTAACCCCCCGCGGGTCGGCACAGATACGCAGTATTTT.